The 21 T cell receptor beta chains below all came from one sample that was sequenced in a study of beta chain features in type 1 diabetes. General study findings and limits: Among all four CD4+ subsets, Type 1 diabetes patients had TCRB CDR3s that were moderately but significantly shorter.

These TCRs are of unknown antigen specificity. Expressed TCRB transcripts were sequenced because the entire RNA isolate underwent reverse transcription. The table came from immunoSEQ multiplex PCR; TCRdb's copy has only in-frame clones and leaves some out. This sample has about 48,000 clones; 35% to 50% occur once, and the top ten carry approximately 1.5%. Sequencing was carried out using Tregs from blood. The receptors were sampled from a man between 25 and 39 years old with type 1 diabetes.

The chain has TRBV10-3 and TRBJ2-5, with D possibly being TRBD2 (5 bases). The CDR3 is 14 amino acids. Germline lookup yields CDR1 ENHRY and CDR2 SYGVKD. The germline V and J ends were trimmed by 8 bases and 1 base, with 14 bases remaining between them. The CDR3 loop reads CAIAESGGQETQYF. The CDR3 nucleotides read TGTGCCATCGCTGAAAGCGGAGGCCAAGAGACCCAGTACTTC.

The CDR3 DNA is TGCGCCAGCAGCTTCACTTTGACTAGCGGGGCGTACAATGAGCAGTTCTTC. Translation gives CASSFTLTSGAYNEQFF. V is TRBV5-1 and J is TRBJ2-1, with 11 bases matching TRBD2. The CDR3 is 17 amino acids. Germline V CDR1 and CDR2: SGHRS, YFSETQ. Trimming removed 2 bases from V and 4 bases from J; junction bases left unmatched: 8.

The rearrangement joins TRBV10-3 to TRBJ2-3, with 8 bases matching TRBD2. The trim removed 4 bases at V and 1 base at J, leaving 1 base unmatched. Germline assignment: CDR1 ENHRY and CDR2 SYGVKD. The CDR3 is made up of 14 amino acids. The CDR3 loop reads CAISATSGTDTQYF. The DNA for the CDR3 is TGTGCCATCAGTGCGACTAGCGGCACAGATACGCAGTATTTT.

The chain is built from TRBV7-2 and TRBJ2-7; 8 bases match TRBD2. Germline CDR1 is SGHTA and CDR2 is FQGNSA. V shed 1 base, J shed 7 bases, and the junction held 3 bases outside the gene matches. The CDR3 loop spans 13 amino acids. CDR3 sequence (DNA): TGTGCCAGCAGCTTAGACGGGAGGGAAGAGCAGTACTTC. Protein sequence: CASSLDGREEQYF.

This clone was detected a few times. The chain links TRBV7-9 to TRBJ2-7, with a weak D call TRBD1 (5 bases). The CDR3 is made up of 12 amino acids. Germline V gene lookup returns CDR1 SEHNR and CDR2 FQNEAQ (reference sequence). The V gene lost 1 base and the J gene lost 6 bases, with 7 bases spanning the gap. CDR3 sequence (DNA): TGTGCCAGCAGCTTAGGGGGCGGCGAGCAGTACTTC. It specifies CASSLGGGEQYF.

This clone has more than one count but fewer than ten. The chain recombines TRBV5-1 with TRBJ2-4; D might be TRBD1 (5 bases). In germline, CDR1 is SGHRS, CDR2 YFSETQ. This CDR3 is 15 amino acids long. V shed 1 base and J shed 7 bases, with 15 bases lying between them. The CDR3 loop reads CASSLQGVGKNIQYF. The CDR3 region has the DNA TGCGCCAGCAGCTTGCAGGGTGTGGGCAAGAACATTCAGTACTTC.

The rearrangement joins TRBV29-1 to TRBJ2-1; 8 bases are a match to TRBD1. Germline assignment: CDR1 SQVTM and CDR2 ANQGSEA. The CDR3 consists of 16 residues. V trimming: 7 bases; J trimming: 5 bases; junction bases outside the gene matches: 16. CDR3 region: CSARTGTRGRHNEQFF. The DNA of the CDR3 is TGCAGCGCGCGGACAGGGACAAGGGGTCGACACAATGAGCAGTTCTTC.

The J gene is TRBJ1-1, the V gene TRBV19; TRBD1 matches at 7 bases. The germline V gene has CDR1 LNHDA and CDR2 SQIVND (reference sequence). The CDR3 consists of 16 residues. J gave up 2 bases and V 4 bases, and 10 bases lay outside the gene matches. The CDR3 region has the DNA TGTGCCAGTAGTAGGACAGGCCGGGGTATTAACACTGAAGCTTTCTTT. Translating gives CASSRTGRGINTEAFF. Full variable domain (outside the CDR3, taken from reference TRBV19 and TRBJ1-1): DGGITQSPKYLFRKEGQNVTLSCEQNLNHDAMYWYRQDPGQGLRLIYYSQIVNDFQKGDIAEGYSVSREKKESFPLTVTSAQKNPTAFYLCASSRTGRGINTEAFFGQGTRLTVV.

The chain employs TRBV28 and TRBJ2-7, with TRBD1 as a possible D gene (6 bases). Germline V gene data show CDR1 as MDHEN and CDR2 as SYDVKM. V lost 6 bases and J lost 0, with 15 bases in between. CDR3 length: 15 amino acids. The CDR3 DNA is TGTGCCAGCAGGGCTCCGGGACACAGCTCCTACGAGCAGTACTTC. As protein: CASRAPGHSSYEQYF.

This clone has a handful of counts. This chain joins TRBV2 and TRBJ1-5, with unresolved D. The V end was cut by 6 bases, the J end by 3 bases, with 12 bases between. Per the germline V gene, CDR1 is SNHLY and CDR2 is FYNNEI. The CDR3 length is 14 residues. This CDR3 reads CASSPPGFNQPQHF. CDR3 DNA: TGTGCCAGCAGCCCTCCGGGTTTCAATCAGCCCCAGCATTTT.

Here the CDR3 DNA reads TGTGCCAGCAGCTTGCCTAGCGGGAGCACAGATACGCAGTATTTT. Protein sequence: CASSLPSGSTDTQYF. The V call is TRBV5-4, the J call TRBJ2-3; TRBD2 matches 8 bases. CDR1 and CDR2 from the germline V gene are SGHNT and YYREEE (reference sequence). The ends lost 1 base at V and 0 bases at J; junction bases unmatched: 1. The CDR3 is 15 amino acids.

Only one count was recorded for this clone. The rearrangement links TRBV7-9 to TRBJ2-1, with TRBD2 as a possible D gene (6 bases). Germline CDR1 and CDR2: SEHNR and FQNEAQ (reference sequence). Trimming pared 6 bases from V and 6 bases from J, leaving 18 bases between. The CDR3 sequence is 15 residues long. CDR3 in amino acids: CASRPAGSMRNEQFF. CDR3 in DNA: TGTGCCAGCAGGCCCGCCGGGAGCATGCGCAATGAGCAGTTCTTC. The entire variable domain, with the rest obtained from reference TRBV7-9 and TRBJ2-1, is as follows: DTGVSQNPRHKITKRGQNVTFRCDPISEHNRLYWYRQTLGQGPEFLTYFQNEAQLEKSRLLSDRFSAERPKGSFSTLEIQRTEQGDSAMYLCASRPAGSMRNEQFFGPGTRLTVL.

This clone was observed a handful of times. The gene calls are TRBV7-9 and TRBJ2-1; D not certain. The germline V gene encodes CDR1 SEHNR and CDR2 FQNEAQ (reference sequence). V was cut by 6 bases and J by 2 bases, with 2 bases left in between. CDR3 size: 11 residues. As DNA, the CDR3 is TGTGCCAGCAGTACCTACAATGAGCAGTTCTTC. Protein product: CASSTYNEQFF.

This clone came up a few times. Other DNA sequences in the same sample also yield this CDR3. The gene calls are TRBV5-1 and TRBJ2-2, with D maybe TRBD1 (5 bases). Germline V gives CDR1 SGHRS, CDR2 YFSETQ. This CDR3 is built from 14 residues. V was trimmed by 1 base and J by 1 base, leaving 5 bases between them. The DNA of the CDR3 is TGCGCCAGCAGCTTGACAGGGAACACCGGGGAGCTGTTTTTT. Translated: CASSLTGNTGELFF.

This clone came up a few times. The J gene is TRBJ2-5, the V gene TRBV7-9; no firm D call. Gene TRBJ2-7 matches the end of the DNA better, so the J call may be wrong. Per germline, CDR1 SEHNR and CDR2 FQNEAQ (reference sequence). CDR3 size: 14 residues. Written as DNA, the CDR3 is TGTGCCAGCAGCGAAAGTGGGCACCTCTACGAGCAGTACTTC. The encoded protein is CASSESGHLYEQYF.

The chain employs TRBV10-3 and TRBJ1-2, with a weak D call TRBD1 (6 bases). Germline CDR1 reads ENHRY; CDR2 reads SYGVKD. Trimming left V 9 bases short and J 3 bases short, with 14 bases between. This CDR3 has 13 amino acids. The DNA of the CDR3 is TGTGCCATGCATAAAGGGGGATACTATGGCTACACCTTC. It codes for CAMHKGGYYGYTF.

The genes are TRBV29-1 and TRBJ1-2, with 10 positions matching TRBD1. CDR3 size: 14 residues. Germline CDR1 SQVTM, CDR2 ANQGSEA. With V trimmed by 2 bases and J by 9 bases, 9 bases remained unmatched. The CDR3 region is CSVERDRGLWSYTF. The CDR3 region has the DNA TGCAGCGTTGAAAGGGACAGGGGCCTATGGAGCTACACCTTC.

This clone was counted a few times. The gene calls are TRBV7-8 and TRBJ1-1, with D unresolved. The CDR3 has 14 residues. Trimming removed 5 bases at V and 0 bases at J, with 10 bases between. CDR1 and CDR2 (germline): SGHVS, FQNEAQ. CDR3 residues: CASSAQSMNTEAFF. The DNA for the CDR3 is TGTGCCAGCAGCGCACAGAGCATGAACACTGAAGCTTTCTTT. The complete variable domain, with remaining parts taken from reference TRBV7-8 and TRBJ1-1, reads GAGVSQSPRYKVAKRGQDVALRCDPISGHVSLFWYQQALGQGPEFLTYFQNEAQLDKSGLPSDRFFAERPEGSVSTLKIQRTQQEDSAVYLCASSAQSMNTEAFFGQGTRLTVV.

The chain couples TRBV11-2 to TRBJ2-7; D perhaps matches TRBD2 (5 bases). V shed 5 bases and J shed 0 bases, with 17 bases lying between them. This CDR3 spans 16 amino acids. Germline-derived CDR1 and CDR2 are SGHAT and FQNNGV. The CDR3 sequence is CASSAALDFPSYEQYF. The DNA for the CDR3 is TGTGCCAGCAGCGCCGCTTTGGACTTTCCCTCCTACGAGCAGTACTTC.

The chain couples TRBV6-1 to TRBJ2-7, with D hard to call. This CDR3 comprises 14 residues. Germline assignment: CDR1 MNHNS and CDR2 SASEGT. Trimming took 2 bases from V and 2 from J, leaving 10 bases between them. The CDR3 region is CASSEMVNTYEQYF. Here the CDR3 DNA reads TGTGCCAGCAGTGAAATGGTGAACACCTACGAGCAGTACTTC.

There are a few counts of this clone. The CDR3 reads CASSLGLAGPTDTQYF. The DNA for the CDR3 is TGCGCCAGCAGCTTGGGGCTAGCGGGTCCCACAGATACGCAGTATTTT. The J gene is TRBJ2-3, the V gene TRBV5-1; TRBD2 agrees at 8 bases. From germline, CDR1 is SGHRS and CDR2 YFSETQ. This CDR3 spans 16 amino acids. The V and J ends lost 0 bases and 2 bases, in that order; junction bases with no gene match: 5.